Detailed here is one T cell receptor beta chain. Its antigen is not identified. Unique molecular identifier tags were affixed to discrete cDNA molecules. MiXCR, run by TCRdb on the 5' RACE reads, gives a single entry per CDR3 protein. This sample has under 45,000 distinct CDR3 sequences, with 5% to 6% found just once. The length of the CDR3 is 17 residues. The germline gives CDR1 SGHRS, CDR2 YFSETQ. Trimming at V came to 4 bases and at J to 7 bases, leaving 13 bases not matched to a gene. This specimen belongs to a study of early T cells in non-severe SARS-CoV-2 infection. Looking at the study overall: Chains from this unsorted whole-blood bulk RNA could not be paired. General study findings and limits: CD4 and private specificities were missed by VDJdb matching, which favored anti-spike CD8 responses.

The rearrangement links TRBV5-1 to TRBJ2-1; TRBD2 aligns across 11 bases. The source was whole blood, collected at baseline. This clonotype was sampled from an adult who was a healthcare worker with PCR-confirmed SARS-CoV-2 infection or an uninfected control (not recorded which). In nucleotides, the CDR3 is TGCGCCAGCAGCGGGACTAGCGGTTACGAAGGGGGGAATGAGCAGTTCTTC. Translating gives CASSGTSGYEGGNEQFF.